This T cell receptor (beta chain) was recovered during a study of siplizumab effects on memory and regulatory T cells. Measured with immunoSEQ multiplex PCR; TCRdb has only the in-frame clones, and not every one. The profile shows some 97,000 clones, roughly 93% of them singletons. Germline V gene lookup returns CDR1 GTSNPN and CDR2 SVGIG (reference sequence). The CDR3 has 12 amino acids. V trimming: 8 bases; J trimming: 8 bases; junction bases outside the gene matches: 8. The source material was non-Treg CD4+ T cells sorted from blood. The chain employs TRBV30 and TRBJ1-2; TRBD1 aligns across 10 bases. The source is a human donor in good health. CDR3 amino acids: CARDRGHVGYTF. CDR3 nucleotide sequence: TGTGCCAGAGACAGGGGGCATGTAGGCTACACCTTC.